The next 8 T cell receptor beta chains were all read from a single sample in a study of CD8 T cells in ankylosing spondylitis. Study results and limitations: Characteristic, it appeared, of ankylosing spondylitis blood was a TCR beta motif of roughly 8 highly homologous variants.

TCRdb redid the calling of the 5' RACE reads with MiXCR, one entry per CDR3 protein. In the table there are approximately 220,000 distinct CDR3 sequences, approximately 20% of which are singletons. The antigens for these receptors are not known. The source material was blood, either unsorted or a sorted T cell fraction (not recorded which). The receptors originated from a male donor with ankylosing spondylitis.

The V gene is TRBV9, the J gene TRBJ2-1; D may be TRBD1 or TRBD2 (6 bases each). There are 12 residues in the CDR3. Trimming took 3 bases from V and 13 from J, leaving 14 bases between them. Germline CDR1 reads SGDLS; CDR2 reads YYNGEE. The CDR3 here is CASSEGGQAQFF. The CDR3 DNA sequence: TGTGCCAGCAGCGAAGGGGGGCAGGCTCAGTTCTTC.

The CDR3 is CASSAPGRGLNTEAFF. CDR3 nucleotide sequence: TGTGCCAGCAGCGCCCCCGGACGGGGATTGAACACTGAAGCTTTCTTT. The V call is TRBV9, the J call TRBJ1-1; no reliable D call. The CDR3 has 16 amino acids. CDR1 and CDR2 (germline): SGDLS, YYNGEE. Trimming removed 3 bases from V and 0 bases from J, with 15 bases in between.

V gene TRBV28 combines with J gene TRBJ2-7, with TRBD1 matching 7 bases. Germline loops: CDR1 MDHEN, CDR2 SYDVKM. The CDR3 is 14 amino acids. V lost 7 bases to trimming and J lost 0 bases; unmatched junction nucleotides: 6. The CDR3 protein is CASTTPGGSYEQYF. The DNA for the CDR3 is TGTGCCAGCACCACCCCAGGGGGCTCCTACGAGCAGTACTTC.

The CDR3 DNA is TGCAGTGCTGAAACTTGGGGAGGTGCCTACGAGCAGTACTTC. It codes for CSAETWGGAYEQYF. The rearrangement links TRBV20-1 to TRBJ2-7; D is possibly TRBD2 (6 bases). Germline CDR1 is DFQATT and CDR2 is SNEGSKA (reference sequence). Trimming shortened V by 5 bases and J by 2 bases, and 16 bases separated the two germline ends. This CDR3 comprises 14 residues.

The CDR3 coding sequence is TGTGCCAGCAGGCGGCTAGCGGCGGACAATGAGCAGTTCTTC. Translated: CASRRLAADNEQFF. The V call is TRBV28, the J call TRBJ2-1; 7 positions match TRBD2. With V trimmed by 6 bases and J by 5 bases, 7 bases remained unmatched. The germline V gene encodes CDR1 MDHEN and CDR2 SYDVKM. There are 14 residues in the CDR3.

A few counts support this clonotype. The chain carries TRBV29-1 and TRBJ2-1; 12 nucleotides agree with TRBD2. The CDR3 has 15 residues. Germline CDR1 SQVTM, CDR2 ANQGSEA. Unmatched junction bases numbered 8, after V lost 2 bases and J lost 9 bases. This CDR3 is CSVESLAGGRGEQFF. CDR3 DNA sequence: TGCAGCGTTGAAAGTCTAGCGGGAGGGCGTGGTGAGCAGTTCTTC.

The table lists this clonotype with a few counts. The gene calls are TRBV4-1 and TRBJ1-2, with 10 bases fitting TRBD1. CDR1 and CDR2 (germline): MGHRA, YSYEKL. This CDR3 comprises 14 residues. Trimming took 3 bases from V and 8 from J; bases not matched to a gene: 6. The CDR3 region is CASSQDDRGQGYTF. DNA of the CDR3: TGCGCCAGCAGCCAGGACGACAGGGGGCAAGGCTACACCTTC.

This clonotype was detected a few times. This chain uses TRBV30 with TRBJ1-5; weak D call: TRBD1 (5 bases). Trimming stripped 2 bases from V and 6 bases from J, with 20 bases between. This CDR3 has 16 residues. CDR1 GTSNPN and CDR2 SVGIG come from the germline V gene (reference sequence). In DNA form, the CDR3 reads TGTGCCTGGAGTCCGACGCGGGGCCTTGGTAGTCAGCCCCAGCATTTT. Its protein product is CAWSPTRGLGSQPQHF.